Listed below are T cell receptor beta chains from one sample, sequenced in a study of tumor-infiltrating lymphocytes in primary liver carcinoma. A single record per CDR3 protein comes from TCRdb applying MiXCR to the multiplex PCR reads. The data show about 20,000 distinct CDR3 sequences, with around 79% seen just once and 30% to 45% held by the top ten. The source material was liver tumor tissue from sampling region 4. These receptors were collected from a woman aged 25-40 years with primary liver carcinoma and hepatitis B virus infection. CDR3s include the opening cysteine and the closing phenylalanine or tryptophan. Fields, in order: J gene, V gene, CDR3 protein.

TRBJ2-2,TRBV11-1,CASRRVVAGVSGKLFF
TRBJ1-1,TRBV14,CASSPPAMNTEAFF
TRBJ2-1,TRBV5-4,CTSSPGLAEQLF
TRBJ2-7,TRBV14,CASSQAAGTYYEHYF
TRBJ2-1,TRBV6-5,CASRLSSGTYNEQFF
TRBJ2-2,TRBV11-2,CASGSQGTPDTGGLFF
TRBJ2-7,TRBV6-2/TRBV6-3,CASSYGRVPYKQYF
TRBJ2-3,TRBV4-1,CASSQLDMVAEDWDTQYF
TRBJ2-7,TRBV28,CASKRPGLPYEPYF
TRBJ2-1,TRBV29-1,CCALRDYNGQFF
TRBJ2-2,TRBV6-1,CASSETLPGGAVNTVELSF
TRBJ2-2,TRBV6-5,CDSTPSGTNTGELFF
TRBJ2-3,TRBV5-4,CASSVDGHPPPTDTPYF